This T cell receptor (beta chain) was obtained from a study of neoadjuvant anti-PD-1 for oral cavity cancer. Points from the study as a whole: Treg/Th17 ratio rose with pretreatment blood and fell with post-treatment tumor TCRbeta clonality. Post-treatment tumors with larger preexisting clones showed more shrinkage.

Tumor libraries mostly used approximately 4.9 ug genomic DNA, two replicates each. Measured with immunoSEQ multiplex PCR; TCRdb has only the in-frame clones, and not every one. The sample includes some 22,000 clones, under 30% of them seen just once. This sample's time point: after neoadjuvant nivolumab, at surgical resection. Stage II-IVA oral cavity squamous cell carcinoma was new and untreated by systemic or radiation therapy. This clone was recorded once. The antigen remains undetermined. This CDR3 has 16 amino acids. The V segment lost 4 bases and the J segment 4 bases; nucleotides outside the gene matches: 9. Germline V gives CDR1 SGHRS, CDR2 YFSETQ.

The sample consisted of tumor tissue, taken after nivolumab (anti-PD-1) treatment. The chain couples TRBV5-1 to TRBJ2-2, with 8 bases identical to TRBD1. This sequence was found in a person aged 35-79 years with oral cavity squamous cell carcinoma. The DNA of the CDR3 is TGCGCCAGCAGCCCCAGGGGGCGCGGGGTCACCGGGGAGCTGTTTTTT. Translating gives CASSPRGRGVTGELFF.